Listed below are T cell receptor beta chains from one sample, sequenced in a study of T cells in Graves' hyperthyroidism and ophthalmopathy. Each CDR3 protein gets one entry after TCRdb re-called the multiplex PCR reads with MiXCR. The sample includes a few hundred thousand distinct CDR3 sequences, less than 20% of them seen just once. Sequencing used blood. The receptors were sampled from a man aged 18-30 years with Graves' ophthalmopathy. CDR3s include the opening cysteine and the closing phenylalanine or tryptophan. D genes are given only for firm matches. Some rows have no size entry. The others give once, few or many, or a class for an expanded clone.

>TRBV6-6|-|14|-|TRBJ2-3
TGTGCCAGCAGTTACTCGAGTCTCGCAGATACGCAGTATTTT
CASSYSSLADTQYF
>TRBV6-4|-|21|-|TRBJ1-3
TGTGCCAGCAGTGACTCGATCAGGGCAGGGCCCAAGATCGTCTCTGGAAACACCATATATTTT
CASSDSIRAGPKIVSGNTIYF
>TRBV7-9|TRBD2|12|many|TRBJ2-1
TGTGCCAGCAGCTTTGGGGGGGACGAGCAGTTCTTC
CASSFGGDEQFF
>TRBV7-8|-|16|many|TRBJ1-6
TGTGCCAGCAGTCGCGGACCTCCGAGGATGGATTCACCCCTCCACTTT
CASSRGPPRMDSPLHF
>TRBV20-1|-|12|-|TRBJ2-2
TGCAGTGCTATTAGGGGTTTCGGGGAGCTGTTTTTT
CSAIRGFGELFF
>TRBV7-9|-|14|many|TRBJ2-1
TGTGCCAGCAGCTTACCGCCTAGCCACAATGAGCAGTTCTTC
CASSLPPSHNEQFF
>TRBV6-1|-|14|many|TRBJ2-7
TGTGCCAGCAGTTCTAGGGACGGAAACTACGAGCAGTACTTC
CASSSRDGNYEQYF
>TRBV3-1|-|12|-|TRBJ2-3
TGTGCCAGCAGCCAAGTACAAGGTACGCAGTATTTT
CASSQVQGTQYF
>TRBV9|-|19|-|TRBJ1-4
TGTGCCAGCAGCGTAGTCCCCAGGGGACAAGACTCAACTAATGAAAAACTGTTTTTT
CASSVVPRGQDSTNEKLFF
>TRBV9|-|15|-|TRBJ1-5
TGTGCCAGCAGCCCCGACGGGCTTGGCAATCAGCCCCAGCATTTT
CASSPDGLGNQPQHF
>TRBV7-2|-|15|many|TRBJ2-1
TGTGCCAGCAGCTCAGACCAGAGCTCCTACAATGAGCAGTTCTTC
CASSSDQSSYNEQFF
>TRBV11-2|-|14|many|TRBJ1-2
TGTGCCAGCAGCGCTATCACAGGCCCCTATGGCTACACCTTC
CASSAITGPYGYTF
>TRBV28|-|14|many|TRBJ1-4
TGTGCCAGCAGTTTACTCAGCCTGAATGAAAAACTGTTTTTT
CASSLLSLNEKLFF
>TRBV2|TRBD2|15|many|TRBJ2-1
TGTGCCAGCAGTGAGGGGAGCGGGGGGACCAATGAGCAGTTCTTC
CASSEGSGGTNEQFF
>TRBV6-1|-|15|few|TRBJ2-2
TGTGCCAGCAGTCGGGGACCCCTGAACACCGGGGAGCTGTTTTTT
CASSRGPLNTGELFF
>TRBV20-1|TRBD2|14|many|TRBJ2-7
TGCAGTGCTAGAGAGGTACTAGCGGGGTACGAGCAGTACTTC
CSAREVLAGYEQYF
>TRBV12-3/TRBV12-4|-|15|many|TRBJ1-2
TGTGCCAGCAGTCTACGGTCGAGGGCTAACTATGGCTACACCTTC
CASSLRSRANYGYTF
>TRBV29-1|-|14|few|TRBJ2-5
TGCAGCGTTGTTTATCCAGGCTTCCAAGAGACCCAGTACTTC
CSVVYPGFQETQYF
>TRBV27|-|13|many|TRBJ1-6
TGTGCCAGCAGTTTATCTCCCGACGGCACCCTCCACTTT
CASSLSPDGTLHF
>TRBV12-3/TRBV12-4|-|14|many|TRBJ1-1
TGTGCCAGCAGTTTGACTTTGGCAGAGACTGAAGCTTTCTTT
CASSLTLAETEAFF
>TRBV5-1|TRBD1|15|few|TRBJ1-6
TGCGCCAGCAGCTTCGAGGACAGGGGATATTCACCCCTCCACTTT
CASSFEDRGYSPLHF
>TRBV7-8|TRBD1|14|many|TRBJ1-1
TGTGCCAGCAGCTCGAACAGGGGTGGCACTGAAGCTTTCTTT
CASSSNRGGTEAFF
>TRBV20-1|-|11|many|TRBJ1-1
TGCAGTGCTAGAGGAGGGACTGAAGCTTTCTTT
CSARGGTEAFF
>TRBV10-3|TRBD1|14|many|TRBJ1-5
TGTGCCACCTCTGCCGGGACAGATAATCAGCCCCAGCATTTT
CATSAGTDNQPQHF
>TRBV18|-|15|many|TRBJ1-4
TGTGCCAGCTCACCCCGGCGGGGCTCGAATGAAAAACTGTTTTTT
CASSPRRGSNEKLFF
>TRBV11-2|-|15|many|TRBJ1-1
TGTGCCAGCAGCTTCCCCCCCAGGGATGGCACTGAAGCTTTCTTT
CASSFPPRDGTEAFF
>TRBV7-9|TRBD1|16|many|TRBJ2-3
TGTGCCAGCAGCCTATTAACAGGGGCGGAAACAGATACGCAGTATTTT
CASSLLTGAETDTQYF
>TRBV5-1|TRBD1|13|few|TRBJ2-1
TGCGCCAGCAGAACAGGGGGCCTTAATGAGCAGTTCTTC
CASRTGGLNEQFF